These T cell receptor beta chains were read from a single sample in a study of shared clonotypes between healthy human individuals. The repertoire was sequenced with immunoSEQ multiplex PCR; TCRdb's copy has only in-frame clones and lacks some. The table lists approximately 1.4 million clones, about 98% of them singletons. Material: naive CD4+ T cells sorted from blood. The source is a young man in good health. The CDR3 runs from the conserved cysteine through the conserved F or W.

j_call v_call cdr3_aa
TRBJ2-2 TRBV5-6 CASSPGVGQGNTGELFF
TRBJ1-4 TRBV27 CASSLSRIRNEKLFF
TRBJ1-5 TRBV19 CASSYLDRDQPQHF
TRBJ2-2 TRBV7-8 CASSPARINTGELFF
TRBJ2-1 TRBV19 CASNVGGGSFYNEQFF
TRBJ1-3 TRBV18 CASSPPGGPGNTIYF
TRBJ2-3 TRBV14 CASSQVWGRPDTQYF
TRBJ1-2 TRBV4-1 CASSQDGGRAYGYTF
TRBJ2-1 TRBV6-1 CASGSVMNEQFF
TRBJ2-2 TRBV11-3 CASSLEVGDNVLANTGELFF
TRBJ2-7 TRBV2 CASSAVGGQYEQYF
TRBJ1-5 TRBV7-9 CASSRGQGSQPQHF
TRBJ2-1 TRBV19 CASMAGFSSYNEQFF
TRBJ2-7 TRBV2 CASRKTSGSYEQYF
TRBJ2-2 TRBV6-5 CASSRLAGQTGELFF
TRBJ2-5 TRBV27 CASSWLGSGETQYF
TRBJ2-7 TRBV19 CASSTRTGGLDEQYF
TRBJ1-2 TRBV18 CASSPQAPANGYTF